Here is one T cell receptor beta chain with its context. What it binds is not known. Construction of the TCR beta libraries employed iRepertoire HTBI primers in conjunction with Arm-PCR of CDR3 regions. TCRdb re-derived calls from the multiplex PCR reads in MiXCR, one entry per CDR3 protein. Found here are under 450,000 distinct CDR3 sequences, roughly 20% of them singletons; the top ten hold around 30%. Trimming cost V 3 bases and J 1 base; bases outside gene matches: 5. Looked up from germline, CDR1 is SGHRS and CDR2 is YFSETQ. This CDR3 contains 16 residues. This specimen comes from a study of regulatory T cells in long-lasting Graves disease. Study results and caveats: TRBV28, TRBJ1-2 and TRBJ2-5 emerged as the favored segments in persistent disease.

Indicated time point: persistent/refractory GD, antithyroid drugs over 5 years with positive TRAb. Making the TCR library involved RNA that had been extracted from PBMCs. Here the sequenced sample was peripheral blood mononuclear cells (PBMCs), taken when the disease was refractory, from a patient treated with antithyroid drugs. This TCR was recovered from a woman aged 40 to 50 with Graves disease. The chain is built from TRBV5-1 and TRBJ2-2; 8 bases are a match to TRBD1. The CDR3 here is CASSYGDRRNTGELFF. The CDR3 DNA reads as TGCGCCAGCAGCTACGGGGACAGGAGGAACACCGGGGAGCTGTTTTTT. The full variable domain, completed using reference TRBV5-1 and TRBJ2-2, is KAGVTQTPRYLIKTRGQQVTLSCSPISGHRSVSWYQQTPGQGLQFLFEYFSETQRNKGNFPGRFSGRQFSNSRSEMNVSTLELGDSALYLCASSYGDRRNTGELFFGEGSRLTVL.